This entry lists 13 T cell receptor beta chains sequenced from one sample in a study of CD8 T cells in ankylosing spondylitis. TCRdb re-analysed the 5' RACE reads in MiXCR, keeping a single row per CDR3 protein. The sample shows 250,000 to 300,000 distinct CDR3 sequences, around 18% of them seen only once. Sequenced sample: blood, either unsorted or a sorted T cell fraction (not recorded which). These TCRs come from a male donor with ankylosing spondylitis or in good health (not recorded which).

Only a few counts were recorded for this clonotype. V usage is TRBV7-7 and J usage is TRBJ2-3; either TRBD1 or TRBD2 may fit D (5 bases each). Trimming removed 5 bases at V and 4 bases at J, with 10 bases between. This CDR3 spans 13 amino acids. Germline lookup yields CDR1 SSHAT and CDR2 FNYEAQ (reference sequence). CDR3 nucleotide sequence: TGTGCCAGCAGCCCCTTGGGACCAGATACGCAGTATTTT. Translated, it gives CASSPLGPDTQYF.

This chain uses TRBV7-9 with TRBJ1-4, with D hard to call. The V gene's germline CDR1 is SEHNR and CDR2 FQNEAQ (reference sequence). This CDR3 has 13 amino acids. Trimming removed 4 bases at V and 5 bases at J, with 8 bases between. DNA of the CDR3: TGTGCCAGCAGCTCTACAGTAAATGAAAAACTGTTTTTT. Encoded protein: CASSSTVNEKLFF.

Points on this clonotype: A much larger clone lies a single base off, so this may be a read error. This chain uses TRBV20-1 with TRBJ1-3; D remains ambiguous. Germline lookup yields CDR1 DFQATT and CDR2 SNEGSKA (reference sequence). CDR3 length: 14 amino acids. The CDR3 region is CSAPVSASLNIIYF. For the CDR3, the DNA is TGCAGTGCTCCCGTGTCAGCTAGCCTAAACATCATATATTTT.

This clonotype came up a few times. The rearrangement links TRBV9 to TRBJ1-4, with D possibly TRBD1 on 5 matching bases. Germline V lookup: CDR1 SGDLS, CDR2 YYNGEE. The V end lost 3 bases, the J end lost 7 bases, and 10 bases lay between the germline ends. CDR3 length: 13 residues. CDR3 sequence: CASSAGVTEKLFF. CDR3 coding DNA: TGTGCCAGCAGCGCGGGGGTGACTGAAAAACTGTTTTTT. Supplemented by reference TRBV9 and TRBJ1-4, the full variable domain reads DSGVTQTPKHLITATGQRVTLRCSPRSGDLSVYWYQQSLDQGLQFLIQYYNGEERAKGNILERFSAQQFPDLHSELNLSSLELGDSALYFCASSAGVTEKLFFGSGTQLSVL.

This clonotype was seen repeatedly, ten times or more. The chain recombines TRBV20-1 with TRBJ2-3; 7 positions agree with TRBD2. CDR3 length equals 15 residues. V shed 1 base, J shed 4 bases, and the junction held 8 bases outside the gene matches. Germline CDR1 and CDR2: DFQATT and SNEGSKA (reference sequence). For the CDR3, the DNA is TGCAGTGCTAGAGTGGCAGCGGGACGGTCAGATACGCAGTATTTT. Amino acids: CSARVAAGRSDTQYF.

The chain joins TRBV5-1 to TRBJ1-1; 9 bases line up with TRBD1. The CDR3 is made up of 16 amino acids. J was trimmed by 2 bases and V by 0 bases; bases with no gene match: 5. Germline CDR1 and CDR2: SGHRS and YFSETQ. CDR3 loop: CASSLVGQGFNTEAFF. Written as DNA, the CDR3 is TGCGCCAGCAGCTTGGTTGGACAGGGGTTTAACACTGAAGCTTTCTTT.

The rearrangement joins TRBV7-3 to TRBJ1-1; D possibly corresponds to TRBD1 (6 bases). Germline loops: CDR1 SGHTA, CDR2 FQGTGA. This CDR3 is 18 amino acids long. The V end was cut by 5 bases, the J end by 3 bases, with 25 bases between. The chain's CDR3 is CASSEQPQGQELDTEAFF. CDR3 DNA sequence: TGTGCCAGCAGCGAGCAACCACAGGGTCAGGAGTTGGACACTGAAGCTTTCTTT.

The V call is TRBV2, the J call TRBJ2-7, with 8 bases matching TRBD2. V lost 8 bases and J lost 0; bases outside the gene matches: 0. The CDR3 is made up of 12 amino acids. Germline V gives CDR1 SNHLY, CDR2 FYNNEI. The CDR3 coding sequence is TGTGCCAGCGGGACTAGCTCCTACGAGCAGTACGTC. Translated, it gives CASGTSSYEQYV.

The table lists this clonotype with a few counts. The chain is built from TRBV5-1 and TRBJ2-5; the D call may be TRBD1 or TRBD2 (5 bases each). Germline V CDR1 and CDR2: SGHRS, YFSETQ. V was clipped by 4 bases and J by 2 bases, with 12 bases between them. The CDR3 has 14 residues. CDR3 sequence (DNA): TGCGCCAGCAGCAACCGGGACGGACAAGAGACCCAGTACTTC. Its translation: CASSNRDGQETQYF.

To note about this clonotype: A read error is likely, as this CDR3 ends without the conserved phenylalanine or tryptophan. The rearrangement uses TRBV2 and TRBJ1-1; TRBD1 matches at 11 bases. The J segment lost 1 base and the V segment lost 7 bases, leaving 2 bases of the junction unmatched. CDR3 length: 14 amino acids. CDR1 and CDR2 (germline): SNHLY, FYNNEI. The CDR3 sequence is CASTGQGANTEAFL. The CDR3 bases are TGTGCCAGCACAGGACAGGGGGCGAACACTGAAGCTTTCTTA.

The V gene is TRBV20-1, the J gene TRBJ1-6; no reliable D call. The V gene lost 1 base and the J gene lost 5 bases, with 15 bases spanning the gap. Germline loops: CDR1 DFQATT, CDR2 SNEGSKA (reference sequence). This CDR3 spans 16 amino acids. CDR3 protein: CSARVPGGIDNSPLHF. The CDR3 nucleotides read TGCAGTGCTAGAGTCCCTGGCGGTATTGATAATTCACCCCTCCACTTT.

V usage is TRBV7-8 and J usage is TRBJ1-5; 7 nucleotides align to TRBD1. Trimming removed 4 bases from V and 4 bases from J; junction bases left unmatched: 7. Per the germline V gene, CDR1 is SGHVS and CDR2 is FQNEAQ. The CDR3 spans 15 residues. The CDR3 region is CASSYRTGANQPQHF. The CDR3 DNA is TGTGCCAGCAGCTATCGAACAGGGGCAAATCAGCCCCAGCATTTT.

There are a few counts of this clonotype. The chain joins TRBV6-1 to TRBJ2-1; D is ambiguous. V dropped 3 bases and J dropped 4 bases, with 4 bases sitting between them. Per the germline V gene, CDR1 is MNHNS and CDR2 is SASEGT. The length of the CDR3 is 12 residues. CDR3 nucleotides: TGTGCCAGCAGTGAGACTTACAATGAGCAGTTCTTC. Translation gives CASSETYNEQFF.